These T cell receptor beta chains were read from a single sample in a study of CD8 T cells in Susac syndrome. MiXCR, run by TCRdb on the immunoSEQ multiplex PCR reads, gives a single entry per CDR3 protein. This table has about 300,000 distinct CDR3 sequences, about 91% appearing once. Source material: CD8+ T cells from PBMCs. Every receptor here comes from a human donor with multiple sclerosis. Both conserved end residues are part of each CDR3. Fields, in order: V gene, J gene, CDR3 protein.

V: TRBV19; J: TRBJ2-1; CDR3: CASSIGVREQFF
V: TRBV11-2; J: TRBJ2-5; CDR3: CASSDRAWETQYF
V: TRBV7-9; J: TRBJ1-1; CDR3: CASSLGGAGVNTEAFF
V: TRBV24-1; J: TRBJ2-3; CDR3: CATSDYGTSTHTDTQYF
V: TRBV29-1; J: TRBJ1-1; CDR3: CSVEIGGTEAFF
V: TRBV30; J: TRBJ2-3; CDR3: CAWSVLAGTDTQYF
V: TRBV19; J: TRBJ2-5; CDR3: CASRTGTRGQETQYF
V: TRBV6-2/TRBV6-3; J: TRBJ2-3; CDR3: CASSYLAGPTDTQYF
V: TRBV20-1; J: TRBJ2-7; CDR3: CSARVWGTAYTYEQYF
V: TRBV27; J: TRBJ2-2; CDR3: CASSPHLGGETGELFF
V: TRBV28; J: TRBJ2-2; CDR3: CASRLGAGTGELFF
V: TRBV12-3/TRBV12-4; J: TRBJ1-1; CDR3: CASSSKEYTEAFF
V: TRBV6-5; J: TRBJ1-5; CDR3: CASSYDESGNQPQHF
V: TRBV28; J: TRBJ1-2; CDR3: CAIPTKEGDSYGYTF
V: TRBV5-6; J: TRBJ2-3; CDR3: CASKRSSMGGLDTQYF
V: TRBV9; J: TRBJ1-2; CDR3: CASSAEDSSNYGYTF
V: TRBV27; J: TRBJ1-1; CDR3: CASRPTGLTEAFF
V: TRBV9; J: TRBJ2-2; CDR3: CASSVAGTALYTGELFF
V: TRBV6-6; J: TRBJ1-4; CDR3: CASSYVGQTPEKLFF
V: TRBV5-6; J: TRBJ1-2; CDR3: CASSLDSGGLGYTF
V: TRBV30; J: TRBJ2-2; CDR3: CAWSQTSVNTGELFF
V: TRBV4-3; J: TRBJ2-3; CDR3: CASSQGDRAGGDTQYF
V: TRBV4-1; J: TRBJ2-1; CDR3: CASMGASGRYNEQFF
V: TRBV20-1; J: TRBJ2-3; CDR3: CCAKGTCGGGWADTQYF
V: TRBV19; J: TRBJ1-5; CDR3: CASGSVTNQPQHF
V: TRBV3-1; J: TRBJ1-1; CDR3: CASRALTPSMNTEAFF
V: TRBV7-3; J: TRBJ2-3; CDR3: CASSSGFTATDTQYF
V: TRBV15; J: TRBJ1-4; CDR3: CATSTGTEAYGKLFF
V: TRBV29-1; J: TRBJ2-7; CDR3: CSVLGGVEQYF
V: TRBV21-1; J: TRBJ2-3; CDR3: CASSKALAGVRDTQYF
V: TRBV28; J: TRBJ2-7; CDR3: CASSPTQGRAVQYF
V: TRBV4-3; J: TRBJ2-1; CDR3: CASSQEGWGDYNEQFF
V: TRBV12-3/TRBV12-4; J: TRBJ2-3; CDR3: CASSFLTGGQASTDTQYF
V: TRBV9; J: TRBJ2-3; CDR3: CASSPGSDTQYF
V: TRBV20-1; J: TRBJ1-4; CDR3: CSARPLGVDDEKLFF
V: TRBV9; J: TRBJ2-7; CDR3: CASSPLLEQYF
V: TRBV19; J: TRBJ1-2; CDR3: CASSLIGGYGYTF
V: TRBV9; J: TRBJ2-1; CDR3: CASTSSGYNEQFF
V: TRBV6-4; J: TRBJ2-4; CDR3: CASSKDTQGDIQYF
V: TRBV7-9; J: TRBJ1-1; CDR3: CASSSTIHTNTEAFF
V: TRBV12-3/TRBV12-4; J: TRBJ2-1; CDR3: CASSLLDILYNEQFF
V: TRBV7-2; J: TRBJ2-3; CDR3: CADDRGLGTQYF
V: TRBV12-3/TRBV12-4; J: TRBJ2-1; CDR3: CASRPGTSGGLEQFF
V: TRBV27; J: TRBJ2-7; CDR3: CASSEQASSYEQYF
V: TRBV21-1; J: TRBJ1-2; CDR3: CASSKGVRVPYGYTF
V: TRBV9; J: TRBJ2-6; CDR3: CASSANTPGSGANVLTF
V: TRBV20-1; J: TRBJ1-1; CDR3: CRDNRLRMNTEAFF
V: TRBV7-3; J: TRBJ2-2; CDR3: CASRESGRSGELFF
V: TRBV19; J: TRBJ2-1; CDR3: CASKPGRSSYNEQFF
V: TRBV4-2; J: TRBJ2-3; CDR3: CASSQDRASGTDTQYF
V: TRBV30; J: TRBJ1-5; CDR3: CAWSPPDVYSNQPQHF
V: TRBV2; J: TRBJ1-1; CDR3: CASIYSGPRDGTEAFF
V: TRBV4-3; J: TRBJ1-1; CDR3: CASSLVEGVTEAFF
V: TRBV5-5; J: TRBJ2-4; CDR3: CASSLTTPDSGEYIQYF
V: TRBV7-9; J: TRBJ2-1; CDR3: CASSLPKGQPLAIGQFF
V: TRBV19; J: TRBJ2-7; CDR3: CASSLRLAGTYEQYF
V: TRBV6-5; J: TRBJ2-7; CDR3: CASSPTGTGYEQYF